Given below is one T cell receptor (beta chain) in context. Its antigen has not been determined. No much larger clone exists at a distance of one base, and base qualities are not known. From the germline V gene, CDR1 is MDHEN and CDR2 is SYDVKM. From the cysteine through the phenylalanine, the CDR3 covers 12 amino acids. Just CDR3 DNA is preserved here, 36 bases in frame from base 1. This sample is part of a study of blood T cell repertoires in COVID-19 (dated by TCRdb to about 2020). Looking at the study overall: Samples covering the acute and convalescent phases of COVID-19 were provided by collaborators in the United States, Italy and Spain. The prospective study material was composed of cDNA or gDNA derived from T cells, B-cell-depleted T cells, or PBMCs. Subjects who had been exposed to COVID-19, were actively infected with it, or had recovered from it provided the deeply sampled blood TCRbeta repertoires that made up the dataset. A freely available public database, intended as a resource for researchers studying the immune response to SARS-CoV-2, is where the repertoires were released. The samples were drawn from two sources: the first 160 participants of the ongoing ImmuneRACE study, and fewer than 1,500 subjects contributed by 6 global collaborators. The sample metadata nearly always contained a de-identified subject ID, COVID-19 status, age in years and sex. Where available, HLA class I and class II types were taken from metadata supplied by the sample provider and were not determined by assay-based typing. The full study reports these points: Clinical and demographic metadata were provided uncurated, with the amount varying by source and participant.

One collaborating source in Seattle enrolled patients while the patients were actively infected and followed the patients over time throughout the course of disease. The collaborating institutions used their own protocols to collect whole blood in K2EDTA tubes. For TCRbeta analysis, collaborator samples were shipped as frozen whole blood, as isolated PBMCs, or as DNA extracted from either sample type. TCRbeta CDR3 regions were amplified from genomic DNA using the immunoSEQ Assay, a bias-controlled multiplex PCR. On the study's bioinformatics: The number of nucleated cells in each sample was estimated from the amplification of reference gene primers within the assay. Sequence reads were collapsed and filtered to measure the absolute abundance of every unique TCRbeta CDR3 rearrangement. For each sample, productive Simpson clonality was calculated by taking the square root of Simpson's diversity index across productive rearrangements. Here the immuneACCESS table is served through TCRdb, limited to in-frame sequences with V and J called. Missing clones are a known gap in these copies; in checked studies unresolved V genes cover under half, and the rest lacks a known reason. That table supplies the V and J calls and clone size; D and trimming were determined from the DNA. The sample includes some 80,000 clones, with around 84% observed a single time. About a tenth of the sample belongs to the ten largest clones.

The V and J genes are TRBV28 and TRBJ2-2; too little of a D gene remains to name it. The source is a man aged 55 to 69 with COVID-19, enrolled during active disease. The sequencing sample was made of peripheral blood. The encoded CDR3 is CGTETNTGELFF. The sequenced DNA is TGTGGAACTGAGACGAACACCGGGGAGCTGTTTTTT.